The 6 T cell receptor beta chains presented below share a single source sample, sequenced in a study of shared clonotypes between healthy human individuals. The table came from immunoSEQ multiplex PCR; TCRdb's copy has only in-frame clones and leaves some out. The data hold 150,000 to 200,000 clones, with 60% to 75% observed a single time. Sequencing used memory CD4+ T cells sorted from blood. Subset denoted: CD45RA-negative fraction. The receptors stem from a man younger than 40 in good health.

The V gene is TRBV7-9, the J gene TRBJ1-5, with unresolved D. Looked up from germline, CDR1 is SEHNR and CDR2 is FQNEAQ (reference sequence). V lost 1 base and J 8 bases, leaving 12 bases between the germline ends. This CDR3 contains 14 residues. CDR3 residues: CASSLDEAREPQHF. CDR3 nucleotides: TGTGCCAGCAGCTTAGATGAGGCCCGGGAGCCCCAGCATTTT.

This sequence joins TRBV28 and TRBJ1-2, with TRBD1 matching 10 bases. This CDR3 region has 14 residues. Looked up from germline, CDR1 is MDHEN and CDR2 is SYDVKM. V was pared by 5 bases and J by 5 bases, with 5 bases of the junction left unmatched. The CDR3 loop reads CASSLRTGGYGYTF. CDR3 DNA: TGTGCCAGCAGTCTTAGGACAGGGGGATATGGCTACACCTTC.

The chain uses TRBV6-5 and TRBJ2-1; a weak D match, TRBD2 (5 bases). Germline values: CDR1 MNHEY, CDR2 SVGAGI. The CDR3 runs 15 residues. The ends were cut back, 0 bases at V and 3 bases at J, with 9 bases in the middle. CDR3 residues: CASSYSSGGYNEQFF. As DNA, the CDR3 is TGTGCCAGCAGTTACTCGAGTGGAGGCTACAATGAGCAGTTCTTC.

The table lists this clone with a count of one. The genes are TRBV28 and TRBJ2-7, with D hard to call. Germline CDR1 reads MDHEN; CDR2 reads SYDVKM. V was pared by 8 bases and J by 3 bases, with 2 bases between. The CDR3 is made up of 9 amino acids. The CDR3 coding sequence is TGTGCCAGCGGCTACGAGCAGTACTTC. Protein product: CASGYEQYF.

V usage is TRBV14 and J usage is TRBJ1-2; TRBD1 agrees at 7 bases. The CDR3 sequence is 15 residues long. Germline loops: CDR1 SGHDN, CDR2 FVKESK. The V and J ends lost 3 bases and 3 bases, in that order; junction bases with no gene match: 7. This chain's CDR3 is CASSQKDRPYYGYTF. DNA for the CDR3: TGTGCCAGCAGCCAGAAGGACAGGCCCTACTATGGCTACACCTTC.

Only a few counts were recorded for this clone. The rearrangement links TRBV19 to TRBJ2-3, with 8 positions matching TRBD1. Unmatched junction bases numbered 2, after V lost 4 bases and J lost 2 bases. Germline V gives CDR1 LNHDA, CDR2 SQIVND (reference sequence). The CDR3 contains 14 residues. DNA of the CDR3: TGTGCCAGTAGTAGGACAGGGTACACAGATACGCAGTATTTT. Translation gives CASSRTGYTDTQYF.